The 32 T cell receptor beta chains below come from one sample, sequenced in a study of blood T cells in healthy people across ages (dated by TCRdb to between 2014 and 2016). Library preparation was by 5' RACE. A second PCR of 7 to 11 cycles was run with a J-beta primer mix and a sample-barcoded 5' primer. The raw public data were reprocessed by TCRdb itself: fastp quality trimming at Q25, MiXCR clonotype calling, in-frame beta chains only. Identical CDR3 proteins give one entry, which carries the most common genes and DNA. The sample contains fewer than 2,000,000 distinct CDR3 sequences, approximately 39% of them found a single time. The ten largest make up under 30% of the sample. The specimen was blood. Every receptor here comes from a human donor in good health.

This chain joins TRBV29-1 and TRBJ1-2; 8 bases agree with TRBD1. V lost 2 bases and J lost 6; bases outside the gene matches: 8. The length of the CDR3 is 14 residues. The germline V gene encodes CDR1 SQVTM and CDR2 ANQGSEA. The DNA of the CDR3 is TGCAGCGTTGAACATCGGACAGGGAGCGATGGCTACACCTTC. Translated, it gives CSVEHRTGSDGYTF. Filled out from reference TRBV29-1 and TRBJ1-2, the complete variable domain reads SAVISQKPSRDICQRGTSLTIQCQVDSQVTMMFWYRQQPGQSLTLIATANQGSEATYESGFVIDKFPISRPNLTFSTLTVSNMSPEDSSIYLCSVEHRTGSDGYTFGSGTRLTVV.

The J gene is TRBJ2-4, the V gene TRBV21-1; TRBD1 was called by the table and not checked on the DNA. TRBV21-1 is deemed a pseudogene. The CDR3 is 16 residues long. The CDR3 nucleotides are TGTGCCAGCAGCCTATGGACAGGGGGTGCCAAAAACATTCAGTACTTC. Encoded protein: CASSLWTGGAKNIQYF.

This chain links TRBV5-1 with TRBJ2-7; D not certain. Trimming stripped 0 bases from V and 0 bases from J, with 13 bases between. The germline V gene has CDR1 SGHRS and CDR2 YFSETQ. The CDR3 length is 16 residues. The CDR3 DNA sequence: TGCGCCAGCAGCTTGGTTTCGCAGACGGCCTCCTACGAGCAGTACTTC. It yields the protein CASSLVSQTASYEQYF.

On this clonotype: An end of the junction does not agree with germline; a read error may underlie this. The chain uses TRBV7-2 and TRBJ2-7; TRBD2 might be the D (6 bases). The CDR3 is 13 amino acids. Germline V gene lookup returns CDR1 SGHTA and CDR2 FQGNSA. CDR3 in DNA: TGTGCCAGCGGCTTGCGGGGAGCATGCGAGCAGTACTTC. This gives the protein CASGLRGACEQYF.

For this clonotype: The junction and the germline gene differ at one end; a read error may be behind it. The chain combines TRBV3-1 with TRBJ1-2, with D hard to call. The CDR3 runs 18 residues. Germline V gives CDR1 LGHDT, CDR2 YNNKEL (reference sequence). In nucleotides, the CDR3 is TGTGCCAGCAGCCAAGTTTCGGAAGGGTCCTATATTAACCATGGCTACACCTTC. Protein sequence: CASSQVSEGSYINHGYTF.

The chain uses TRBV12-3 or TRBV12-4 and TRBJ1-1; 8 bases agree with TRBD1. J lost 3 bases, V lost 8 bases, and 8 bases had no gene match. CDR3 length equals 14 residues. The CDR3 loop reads CASGWTGRDTEAFF. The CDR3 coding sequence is TGTGCCAGCGGCTGGACAGGGCGGGACACTGAAGCTTTCTTT.

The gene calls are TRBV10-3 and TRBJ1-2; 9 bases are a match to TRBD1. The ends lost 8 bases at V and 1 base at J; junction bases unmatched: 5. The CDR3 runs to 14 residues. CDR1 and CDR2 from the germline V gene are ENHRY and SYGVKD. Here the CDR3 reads CAIGGQGGNYGYTF. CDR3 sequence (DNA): TGTGCCATCGGGGGACAGGGAGGTAACTATGGCTACACCTTC.

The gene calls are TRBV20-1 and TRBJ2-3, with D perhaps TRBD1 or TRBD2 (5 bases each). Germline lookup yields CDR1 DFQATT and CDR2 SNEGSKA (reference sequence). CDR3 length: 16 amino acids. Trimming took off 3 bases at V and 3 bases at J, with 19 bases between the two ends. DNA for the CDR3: TGCAGTGCTAGCCGCCAGCGGACAATCGGGACAGATACGCAGTATTTT. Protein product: CSASRQRTIGTDTQYF.

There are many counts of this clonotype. The CDR3 reads CASSSAGSSYEQYF. The CDR3 region has the DNA TGTGCCAGCAGCAGCGCAGGGAGCTCCTACGAGCAGTACTTC. The V and J genes are TRBV7-6 and TRBJ2-7; D is possibly TRBD1 or TRBD2 (5 bases each). V was cut by 5 bases and J by 0 bases, with 11 bases left in between. Germline V gives CDR1 SGHVS, CDR2 FNYEAQ. The CDR3 consists of 14 residues. Filled out from reference TRBV7-6 and TRBJ2-7, the complete variable domain reads GAGVSQSPRYKVTKRGQDVALRCDPISGHVSLYWYRQALGQGPEFLTYFNYEAQQDKSGLPNDRFSAERPEGSISTLTIQRTEQRDSAMYRCASSSAGSSYEQYFGPGTRLTVT.

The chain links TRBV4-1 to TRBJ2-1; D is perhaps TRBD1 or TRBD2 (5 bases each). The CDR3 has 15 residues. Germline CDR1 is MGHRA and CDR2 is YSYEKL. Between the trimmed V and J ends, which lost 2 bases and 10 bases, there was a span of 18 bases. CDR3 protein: CASSQPSLGAQEQFF. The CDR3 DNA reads TGCGCCAGCAGCCAACCATCGCTCGGGGCCCAAGAGCAGTTCTTC.

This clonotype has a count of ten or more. The CDR3 sequence: CASSWTRQETQYF. In DNA form, the CDR3 reads TGTGCCAGCAGCTGGACTAGGCAAGAGACCCAGTACTTC. This chain uses TRBV7-2 with TRBJ2-5; TRBD2 matches 7 bases. Germline CDR1 is SGHTA and CDR2 is FQGNSA. The CDR3 sequence is 13 residues long. The junction had 1 base not matched to a gene; V was cut back by 4 bases and J by 2 bases.

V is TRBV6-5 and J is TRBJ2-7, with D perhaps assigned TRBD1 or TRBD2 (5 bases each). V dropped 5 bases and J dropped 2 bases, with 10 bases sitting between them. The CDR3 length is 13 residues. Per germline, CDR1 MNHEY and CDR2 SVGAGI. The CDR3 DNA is TGTGCCAGCAGTGGGGGAATTACCTACGAGCAGTACTTC. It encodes CASSGGITYEQYF.

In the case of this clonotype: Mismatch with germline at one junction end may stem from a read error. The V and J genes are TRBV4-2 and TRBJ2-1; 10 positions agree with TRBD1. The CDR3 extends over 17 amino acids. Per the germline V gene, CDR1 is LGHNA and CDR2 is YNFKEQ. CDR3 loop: CASSLGQGVSSYDEQFF. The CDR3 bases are TGTGCCAGCAGCCTAGGACAGGGGGTGAGCTCCTACGATGAGCAGTTCTTC.

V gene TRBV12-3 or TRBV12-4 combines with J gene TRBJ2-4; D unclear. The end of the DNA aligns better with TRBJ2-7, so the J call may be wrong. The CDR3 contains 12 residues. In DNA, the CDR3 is TGTGCCAGCAGTTTTGACGATGGCGAGCAGTACTTC. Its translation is CASSFDDGEQYF.

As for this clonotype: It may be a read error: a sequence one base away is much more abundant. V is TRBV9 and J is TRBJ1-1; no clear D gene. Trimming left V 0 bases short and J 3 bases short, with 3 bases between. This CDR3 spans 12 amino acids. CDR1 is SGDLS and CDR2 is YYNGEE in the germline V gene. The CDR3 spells CASSVADTEAFF. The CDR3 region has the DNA TGTGCCAGCAGCGTAGCGGACACTGAAGCTTTCTTT.

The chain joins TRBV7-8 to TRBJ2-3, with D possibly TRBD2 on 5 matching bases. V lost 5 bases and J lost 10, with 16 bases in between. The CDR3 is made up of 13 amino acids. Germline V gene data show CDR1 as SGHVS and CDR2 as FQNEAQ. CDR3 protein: CASSPFSGVAQYF. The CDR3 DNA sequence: TGTGCCAGCAGCCCATTCTCCGGGGTGGCGCAGTATTTT.

The CDR3 is CASSLGGQGVSNQPQHF. For the CDR3, the DNA is TGTGCCAGCAGCTTAGGGGGCCAGGGGGTTAGCAATCAGCCCCAGCATTTT. This sequence joins TRBV7-2 and TRBJ1-5; TRBD1 aligns across 7 bases. Germline V gene lookup returns CDR1 SGHTA and CDR2 FQGNSA. The CDR3 extends over 17 amino acids. After removal of 1 base from V and 0 bases from J, the junction contained 6 bases not matched to a gene.

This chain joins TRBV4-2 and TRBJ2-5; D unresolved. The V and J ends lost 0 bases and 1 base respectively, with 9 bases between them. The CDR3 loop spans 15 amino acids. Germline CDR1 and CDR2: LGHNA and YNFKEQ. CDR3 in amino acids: CASSQDLAAQETQYF. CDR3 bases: TGTGCCAGCAGCCAAGATCTGGCAGCCCAAGAGACCCAGTACTTC.

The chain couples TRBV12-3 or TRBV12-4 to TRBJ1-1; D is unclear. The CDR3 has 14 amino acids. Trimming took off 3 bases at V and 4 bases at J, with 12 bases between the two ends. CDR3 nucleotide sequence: TGTGCCAGCAGTTTTACTTTTTCGAGCACTGAAGCTTTCTTT. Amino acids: CASSFTFSSTEAFF.

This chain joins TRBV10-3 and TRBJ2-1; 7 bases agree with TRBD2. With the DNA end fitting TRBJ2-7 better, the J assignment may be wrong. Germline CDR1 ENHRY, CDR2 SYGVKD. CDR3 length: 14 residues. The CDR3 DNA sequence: TGTGCCATCAGCCTAGCGGAGGGGCGCGACGAGCAGTACTTC. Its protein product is CAISLAEGRDEQYF.

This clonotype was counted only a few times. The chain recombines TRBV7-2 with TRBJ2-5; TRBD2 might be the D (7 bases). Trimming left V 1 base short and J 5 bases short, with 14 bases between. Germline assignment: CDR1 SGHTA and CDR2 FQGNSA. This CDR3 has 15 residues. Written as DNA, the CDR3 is TGTGCCAGCAGCTTAGTCCCGGGGAGGGGGGAGACCCAGTACTTC. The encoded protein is CASSLVPGRGETQYF.

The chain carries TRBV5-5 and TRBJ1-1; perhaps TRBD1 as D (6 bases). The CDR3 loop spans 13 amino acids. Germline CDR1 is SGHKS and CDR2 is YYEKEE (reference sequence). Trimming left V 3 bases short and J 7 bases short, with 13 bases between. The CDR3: CASSYRENLEAFF. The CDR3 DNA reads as TGTGCCAGCAGCTACAGGGAGAACCTTGAAGCTTTCTTT.

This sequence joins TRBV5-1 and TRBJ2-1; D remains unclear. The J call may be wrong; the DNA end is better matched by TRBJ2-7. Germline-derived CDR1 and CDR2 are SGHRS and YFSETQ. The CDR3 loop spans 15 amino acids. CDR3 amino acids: CASSLVPSSYNEQYF. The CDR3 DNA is TGCGCCAGCAGCTTGGTTCCCTCATCCTACAATGAGCAGTACTTC.

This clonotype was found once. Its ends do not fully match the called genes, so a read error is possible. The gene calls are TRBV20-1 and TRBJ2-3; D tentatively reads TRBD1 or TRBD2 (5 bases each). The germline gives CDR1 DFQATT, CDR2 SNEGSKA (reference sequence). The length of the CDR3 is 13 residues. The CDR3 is CSGGTFGPDTLYF. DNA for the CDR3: TGCAGTGGTGGGACCTTCGGCCCAGATACGCTGTATTTT.

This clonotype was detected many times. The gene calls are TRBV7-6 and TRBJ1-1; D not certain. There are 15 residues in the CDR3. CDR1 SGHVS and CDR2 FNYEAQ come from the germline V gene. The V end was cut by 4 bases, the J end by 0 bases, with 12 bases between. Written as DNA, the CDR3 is TGTGCCAGCAGCTCCGACGAAGGTCTGAACACTGAAGCTTTCTTT. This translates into CASSSDEGLNTEAFF.

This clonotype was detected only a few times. CDR3 bases: TGTGCCAGCAGTCAACCCCCGGGACAGGGGGCCGGGACCCACGGGTACGAGCAGTACTTC. Translated, it gives CASSQPPGQGAGTHGYEQYF. This chain uses TRBV6-1 with TRBJ2-7, with 12 bases matching TRBD1. CDR1 is MNHNS and CDR2 is SASEGT in the germline V gene. V was clipped by 5 bases and J by 4 bases; unmatched bases: 21. The CDR3 extends over 20 amino acids.

CDR3 sequence reads: CSAILAGSLQETQYF. The CDR3 nucleotides read TGCAGTGCTATACTAGCGGGGTCGCTCCAAGAGACCCAGTACTTC. This rearrangement joins TRBV20-1 to TRBJ2-5, with 10 positions matching TRBD2. After removal of 4 bases from V and 1 base from J, the junction contained 6 bases not matched to a gene. The CDR3 consists of 15 residues. Germline V gives CDR1 DFQATT, CDR2 SNEGSKA (reference sequence).

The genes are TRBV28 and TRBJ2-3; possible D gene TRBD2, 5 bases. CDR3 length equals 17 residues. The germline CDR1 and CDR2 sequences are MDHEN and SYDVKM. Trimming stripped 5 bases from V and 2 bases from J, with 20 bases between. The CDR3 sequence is CASSPWNSDGVTDTQYF. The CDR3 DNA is TGTGCCAGCAGTCCTTGGAATAGCGATGGGGTCACAGATACGCAGTATTTT.

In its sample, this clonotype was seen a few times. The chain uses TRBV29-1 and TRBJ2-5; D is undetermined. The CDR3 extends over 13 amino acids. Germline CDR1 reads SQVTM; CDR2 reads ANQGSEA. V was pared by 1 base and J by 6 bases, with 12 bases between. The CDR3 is CSVEVLGEQTQYF. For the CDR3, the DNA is TGCAGCGTTGAAGTTCTTGGGGAACAGACCCAGTACTTC.

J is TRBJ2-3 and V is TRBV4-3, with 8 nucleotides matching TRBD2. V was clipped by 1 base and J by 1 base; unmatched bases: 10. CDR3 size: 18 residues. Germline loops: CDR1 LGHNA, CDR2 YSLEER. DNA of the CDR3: TGCGCCAGCAGCCAAGTCGTTGCAGCGGGGGTCGGCACAGATACGCAGTATTTT. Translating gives CASSQVVAAGVGTDTQYF.

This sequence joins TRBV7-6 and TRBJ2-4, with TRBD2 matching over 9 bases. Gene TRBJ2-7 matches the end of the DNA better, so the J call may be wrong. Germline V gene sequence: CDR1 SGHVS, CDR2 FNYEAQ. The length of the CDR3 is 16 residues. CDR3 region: CASATPSGAKTYEQYF. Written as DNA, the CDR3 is TGTGCCAGCGCAACCCCTAGCGGGGCAAAAACCTACGAGCAGTACTTC.

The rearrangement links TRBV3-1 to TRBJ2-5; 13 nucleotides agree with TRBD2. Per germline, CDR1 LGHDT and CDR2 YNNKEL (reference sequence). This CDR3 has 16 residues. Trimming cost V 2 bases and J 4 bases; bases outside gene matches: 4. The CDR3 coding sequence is TGTGCCAGCAGCCAACCTGGACTAGCGGGAGCAGAGACCCAGTACTTC. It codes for CASSQPGLAGAETQYF.